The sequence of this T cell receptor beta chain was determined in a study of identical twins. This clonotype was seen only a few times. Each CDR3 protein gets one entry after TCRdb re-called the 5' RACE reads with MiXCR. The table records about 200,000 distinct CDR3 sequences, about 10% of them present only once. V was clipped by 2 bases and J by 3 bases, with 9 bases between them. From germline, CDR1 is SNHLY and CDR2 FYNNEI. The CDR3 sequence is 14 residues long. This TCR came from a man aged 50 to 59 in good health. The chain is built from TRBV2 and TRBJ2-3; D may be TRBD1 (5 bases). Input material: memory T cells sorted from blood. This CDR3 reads CASSEQGWTDTQYF. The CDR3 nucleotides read TGTGCCAGCAGTGAACAGGGTTGGACAGATACGCAGTATTTT.